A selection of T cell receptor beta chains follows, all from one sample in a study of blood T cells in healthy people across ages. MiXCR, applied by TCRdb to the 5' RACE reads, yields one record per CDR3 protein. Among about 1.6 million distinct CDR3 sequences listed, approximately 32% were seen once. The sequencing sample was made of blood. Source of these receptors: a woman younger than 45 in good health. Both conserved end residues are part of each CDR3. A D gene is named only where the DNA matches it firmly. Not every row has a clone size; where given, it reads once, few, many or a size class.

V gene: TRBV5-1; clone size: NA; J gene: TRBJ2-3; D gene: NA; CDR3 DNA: TGCGCCAGCAGCTTGGCCAGGCTAGCTAAAGATACGCAGTATTTT; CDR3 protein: CASSLARLAKDTQYF
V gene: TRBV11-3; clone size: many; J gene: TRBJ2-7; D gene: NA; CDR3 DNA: TGTGCCAGCAGCTTAGATGGGACCAGCTCCTACGAGCAGTACTTC; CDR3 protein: CASSLDGTSSYEQYF
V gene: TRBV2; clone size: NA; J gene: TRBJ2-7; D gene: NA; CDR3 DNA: TGTGCCAGCGTCTCGGGACTGACGACCTACGAGCAGTACTTC; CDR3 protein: CASVSGLTTYEQYF
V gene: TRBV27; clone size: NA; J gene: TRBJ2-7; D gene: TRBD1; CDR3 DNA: TGTGCCAGCAGCCGAAAGGGGACAGGGCCCGAGCAGTACTTC; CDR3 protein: CASSRKGTGPEQYF
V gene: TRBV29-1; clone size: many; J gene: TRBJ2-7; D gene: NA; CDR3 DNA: TGCAGCGTCCGCCTTGGGGGTACAGACGAGCAGTACTTC; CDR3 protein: CSVRLGGTDEQYF
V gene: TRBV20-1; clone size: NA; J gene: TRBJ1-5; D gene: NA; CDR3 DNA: TGCAGTGCTAGAACCAACTCGGTACGAGGGCCCCAGCATTTT; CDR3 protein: CSARTNSVRGPQHF
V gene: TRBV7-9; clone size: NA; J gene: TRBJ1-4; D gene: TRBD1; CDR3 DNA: TGTGCCAGCAGCCCCTGGACAGGGGAAGAAAAACTGTTTTTT; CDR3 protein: CASSPWTGEEKLFF
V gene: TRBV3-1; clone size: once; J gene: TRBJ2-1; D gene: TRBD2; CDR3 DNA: TGTGCCAGCAGCCAAGAGTCAACCGGGACTAGCGGGAGCTACAATGAGCAGTTCTTC; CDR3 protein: CASSQESTGTSGSYNEQFF
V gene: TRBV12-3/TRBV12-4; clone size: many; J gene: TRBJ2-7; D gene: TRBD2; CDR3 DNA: TGTGCCAGCAGTTTACTAGCGGGAGTTTACGAGCAGTACTTC; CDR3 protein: CASSLLAGVYEQYF
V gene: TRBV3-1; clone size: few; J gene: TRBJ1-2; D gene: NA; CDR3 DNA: TGTGCCAGCAGCCAAGATCCCAGTTTTGATGGCTACACCTTC; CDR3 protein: CASSQDPSFDGYTF
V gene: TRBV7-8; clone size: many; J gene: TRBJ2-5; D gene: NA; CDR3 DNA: TGTGCCAGCAGCCACGACTCCGAAGAGACCCAGTACTTC; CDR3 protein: CASSHDSEETQYF
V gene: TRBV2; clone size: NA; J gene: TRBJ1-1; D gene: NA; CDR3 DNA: TGTGCCAGTGGGAGGGATCGTCGCACTGAAGCTTTCTTT; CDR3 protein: CASGRDRRTEAFF
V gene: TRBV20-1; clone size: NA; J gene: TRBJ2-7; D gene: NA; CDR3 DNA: TGCAGTGTCAAGTCAGGGGCGGCTTCCTACGAGCAGTACTTC; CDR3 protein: CSVKSGAASYEQYF
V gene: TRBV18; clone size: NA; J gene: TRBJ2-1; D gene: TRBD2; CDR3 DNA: TGTGCCAGCTCACCTGGGACTAGCGGGACTAGCTCCTACAATGAGCAGTTCTTC; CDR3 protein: CASSPGTSGTSSYNEQFF
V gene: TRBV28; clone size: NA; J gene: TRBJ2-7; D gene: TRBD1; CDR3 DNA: TGTGCCAGCAGTTTATGGGACAGGAACTACGAGCAGTACTTC; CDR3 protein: CASSLWDRNYEQYF
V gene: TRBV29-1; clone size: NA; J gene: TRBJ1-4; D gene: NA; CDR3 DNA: TGCAGCGCTGCCCGACAGTCCGCAACTAATGAAAAACTGTTTTTT; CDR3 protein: CSAARQSATNEKLFF
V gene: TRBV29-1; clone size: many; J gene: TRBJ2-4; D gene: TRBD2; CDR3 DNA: TGCAGCGTTGGGGAGGGAACCGGCATTCAGTACTTC; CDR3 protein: CSVGEGTGIQYF
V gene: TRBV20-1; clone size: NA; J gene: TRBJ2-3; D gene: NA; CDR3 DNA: TGCAGTGCTAGGGCAGAGAGCACAGATACGCAGTATTTT; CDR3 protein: CSARAESTDTQYF
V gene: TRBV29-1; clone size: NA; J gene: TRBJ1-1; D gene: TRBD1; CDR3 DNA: TGCAGCGTTTCCCAGGGGGGCAACACTGAAGCTTTCTTT; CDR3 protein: CSVSQGGNTEAFF
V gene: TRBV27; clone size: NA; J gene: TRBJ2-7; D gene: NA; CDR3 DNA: TGTGCCAGCTGGGCCGGGGCCGAGCAGTACTTC; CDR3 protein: CASWAGAEQYF
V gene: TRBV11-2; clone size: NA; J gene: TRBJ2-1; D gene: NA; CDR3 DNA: TGTGCCAGCAGCTTGGAGCGGAACTCCTACAATGAGCAGTTCTTC; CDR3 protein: CASSLERNSYNEQFF
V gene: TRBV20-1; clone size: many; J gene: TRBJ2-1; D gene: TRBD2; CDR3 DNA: TGCAGTGCTTCTGGACTAGCGGGGCGGAATGAGCAGTTCTTC; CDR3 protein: CSASGLAGRNEQFF
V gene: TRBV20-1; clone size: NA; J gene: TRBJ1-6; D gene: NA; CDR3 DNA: TGCAGTGCTGCAGGGGTGAGCTCCTATAGTTCACCCCGCCACTTT; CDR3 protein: CSAAGVSSYSSPRHF
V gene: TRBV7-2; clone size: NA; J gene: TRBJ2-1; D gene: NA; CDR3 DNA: TGTGCCAGCAGCGTCCGGGGCCCTGCCCCCAATGAGCAGTTCTTC; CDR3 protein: CASSVRGPAPNEQFF
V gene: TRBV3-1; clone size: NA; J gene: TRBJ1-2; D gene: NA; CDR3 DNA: TGTGCCAGCAGCCAAACCAGGACTGGCTACACCTTC; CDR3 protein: CASSQTRTGYTF
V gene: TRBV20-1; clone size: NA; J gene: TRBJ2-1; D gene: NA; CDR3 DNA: TGCAGTGCTCGCAGTGGGGGCCCCTTATACAATGAGCAGTTCTTC; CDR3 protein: CSARSGGPLYNEQFF
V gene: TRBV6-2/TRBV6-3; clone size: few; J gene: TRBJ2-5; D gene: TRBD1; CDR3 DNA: TGTGCCAGCAGTTCATGGACAGGGGAGACCCAGTACTTC; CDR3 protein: CASSSWTGETQYF
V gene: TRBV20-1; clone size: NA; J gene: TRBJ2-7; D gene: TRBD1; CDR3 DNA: TGCAGTGCTAGAGATCGACTACAGGGGGCCCACGAGCAGTACTTC; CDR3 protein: CSARDRLQGAHEQYF
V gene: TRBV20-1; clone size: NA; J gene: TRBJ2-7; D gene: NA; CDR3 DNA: TGCAGTGCTAGTCGTGGACTCGGCTACGAGCAGTACTTC; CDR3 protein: CSASRGLGYEQYF
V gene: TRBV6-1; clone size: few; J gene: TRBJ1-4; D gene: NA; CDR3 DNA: TGTGCCAGCAGTGATCGGCGGCCTAATGAAAAACTGTTTTTT; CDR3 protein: CASSDRRPNEKLFF
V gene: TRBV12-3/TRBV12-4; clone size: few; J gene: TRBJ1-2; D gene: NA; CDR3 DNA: TGTGCCAGCAGCCCCTCCCTGGGAGTCTCTAACTATGGCTACACCTTC; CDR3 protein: CASSPSLGVSNYGYTF
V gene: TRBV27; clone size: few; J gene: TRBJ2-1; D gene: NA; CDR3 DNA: TGTGCCAGCAGTTTTTGGGCCAGGGGTGAGCAGTTCTTC; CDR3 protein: CASSFWARGEQFF
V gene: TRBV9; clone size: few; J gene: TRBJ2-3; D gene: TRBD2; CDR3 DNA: TGTGCCAGCAGCCAGACTAGCGTGGCGGATACGCAGTATTTT; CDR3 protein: CASSQTSVADTQYF
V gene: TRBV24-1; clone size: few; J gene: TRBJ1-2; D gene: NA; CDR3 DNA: TGTGCCGCCAGTGACTTTAACTATGGCTACACCTTC; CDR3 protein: CAASDFNYGYTF
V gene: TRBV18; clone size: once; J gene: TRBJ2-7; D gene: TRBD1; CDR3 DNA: TGTGCCAGCGCGCCGGGACAGGGCACCTACGAGCAGTACTTC; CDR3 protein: CASAPGQGTYEQYF
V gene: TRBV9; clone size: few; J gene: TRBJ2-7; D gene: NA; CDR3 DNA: TGTGCCAGCAGTCCAGGGGGGACAGTGGGTTCCGAGCAGTACTTC; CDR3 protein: CASSPGGTVGSEQYF
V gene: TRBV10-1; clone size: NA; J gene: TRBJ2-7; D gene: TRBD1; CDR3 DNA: TGCGCCAGCAGTGGCCGGACAGGGGCGCATCAGGAGCAGTACTTC; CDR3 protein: CASSGRTGAHQEQYF
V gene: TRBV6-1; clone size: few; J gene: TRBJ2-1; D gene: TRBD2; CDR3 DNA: TGTGCCAGCAGTAATAGCGGGAGGGGACTCAATGAGCAGTTCTTC; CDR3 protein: CASSNSGRGLNEQFF
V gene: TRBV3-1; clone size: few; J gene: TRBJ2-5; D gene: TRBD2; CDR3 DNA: TGTGCCAGCTCCTTGGGGGGACTAGCCGACCAAGAGACCCAGTACTTC; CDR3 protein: CASSLGGLADQETQYF
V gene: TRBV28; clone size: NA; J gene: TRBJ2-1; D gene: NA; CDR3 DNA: TGTGCCAGCAGTCATTACGGGGTAGGGCAGTTCTTC; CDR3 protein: CASSHYGVGQFF
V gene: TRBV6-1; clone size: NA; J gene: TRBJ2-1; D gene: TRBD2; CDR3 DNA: TGTGCCAGCAGTGAAATTGGCGGGAGTCTCAATGAGCAGTTCTTC; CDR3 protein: CASSEIGGSLNEQFF
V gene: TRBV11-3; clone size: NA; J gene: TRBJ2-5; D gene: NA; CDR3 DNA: TGTGCCAGCAGCAAGGGGACCCAAGAGACCCAGTACTTC; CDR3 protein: CASSKGTQETQYF
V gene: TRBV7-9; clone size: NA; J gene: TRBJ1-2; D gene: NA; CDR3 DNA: TGTGCCAGCAGCTCTCGCCGGGTCTACTCCTATGGCTACACCTTC; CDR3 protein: CASSSRRVYSYGYTF
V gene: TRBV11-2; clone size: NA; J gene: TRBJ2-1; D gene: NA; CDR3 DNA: TGTGCCAGCAGCTTTACGTTGTCCAATGAGCAGTTCTTC; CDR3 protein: CASSFTLSNEQFF
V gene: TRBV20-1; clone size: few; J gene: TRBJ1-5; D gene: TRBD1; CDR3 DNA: TGCAGTGCTAGACAGGTGACAGGGACCTATCAGCCCCAGCATTTT; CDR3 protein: CSARQVTGTYQPQHF
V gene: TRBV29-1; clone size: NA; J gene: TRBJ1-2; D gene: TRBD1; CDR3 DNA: TGCAGCGTCCCGGGACAGTTGGGGGGCAATAACTATGGCTACACCTTC; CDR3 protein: CSVPGQLGGNNYGYTF
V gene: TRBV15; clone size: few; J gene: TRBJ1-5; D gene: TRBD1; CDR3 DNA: TGTGCCACCAGCAGACTACGGACAGGAGCTGGTAATCAGCCCCAGCATTTT; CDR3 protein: CATSRLRTGAGNQPQHF
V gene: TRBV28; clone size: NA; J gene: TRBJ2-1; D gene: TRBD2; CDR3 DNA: TGTGCCAGCAGTCCGACTAGCGGGAACATCTACAATGAGCAGTTCTTC; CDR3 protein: CASSPTSGNIYNEQFF
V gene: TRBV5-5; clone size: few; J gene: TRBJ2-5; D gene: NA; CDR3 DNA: TGTGCCAGCAGCCTAGGACTGCGGATACCCCAAGAGACCCAGTACTTC; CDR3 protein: CASSLGLRIPQETQYF
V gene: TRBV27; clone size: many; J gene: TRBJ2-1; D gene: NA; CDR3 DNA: TGTGCCAGCAGCTTCGGGGGTAATGAGCAGTTCTTC; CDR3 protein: CASSFGGNEQFF
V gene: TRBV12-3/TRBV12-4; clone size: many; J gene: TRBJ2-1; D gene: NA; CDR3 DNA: TGTGCCAGCAGTTCTCCTTGGTTCTTC; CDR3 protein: CASSSPWFF
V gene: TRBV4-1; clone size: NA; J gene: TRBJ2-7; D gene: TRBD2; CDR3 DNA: TGCGCCAGCAGCCAAGGGACTAGCGGGAATGACGAGCAGTACTTC; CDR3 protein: CASSQGTSGNDEQYF
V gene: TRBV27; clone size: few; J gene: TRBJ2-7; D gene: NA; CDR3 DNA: TGTGCCAGCAGTTTAGGGGTTTCGGCCTACGAGCAGTACTTC; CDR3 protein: CASSLGVSAYEQYF
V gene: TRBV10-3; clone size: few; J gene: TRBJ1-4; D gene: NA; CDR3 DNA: TGTGCCATCAACAGGGCATTGGATGAAAAACTGTTTTTT; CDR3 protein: CAINRALDEKLFF